This T cell receptor (beta chain) originates from a study of blood T cell repertoires in COVID-19. Unmatched junction bases numbered 2, after V lost 4 bases and J lost 1 base. The CDR3 contains 15 residues. Germline V gene lookup returns CDR1 SGHRS and CDR2 YFSETQ. Original methodology: The assay estimated nucleated cells by amplifying reference gene primers. The method was immunoSEQ multiplex PCR; TCRdb's version includes in-frame clones alone and lacks a portion of them. V and J calls and clone size are copied from that table; D and trimming were computed from the DNA. The top ten clones hold around 0.88% of a sample with roughly 170,000 clones, about 83% of them seen once.

The chain recombines TRBV5-1 with TRBJ2-1; TRBD2 agrees at 10 bases. This clonotype was sampled from a woman between 18 and 29 years old who had recovered from COVID-19. What was sequenced was peripheral blood. The CDR3 coding sequence is TGCGCCAGCAGCCCAGCGGGAGGGTCCTACAATGAGCAGTTCTTC. Its translation: CASSPAGGSYNEQFF.